Following are 24 T cell receptor beta chains from one sample sequenced in a study of CD8 T cells in ankylosing spondylitis. Study findings and constraints: What seemed typical of ankylosing spondylitis blood was a TCR beta motif built from several highly homologous variants.

No antigens are known for them. TCRdb re-derived calls from the 5' RACE reads in MiXCR, one entry per CDR3 protein. The sample holds about 700,000 distinct CDR3 sequences, around 17% seen once. Sequenced material: blood, either unsorted or a sorted T cell fraction (not recorded which). Receptors originate from a male donor with ankylosing spondylitis.

This clonotype was detected a few times. This chain links TRBV20-1 with TRBJ1-6; D might be TRBD1 (6 bases). V dropped 0 bases and J dropped 7 bases, with 13 bases sitting between them. Germline V gene sequence: CDR1 DFQATT, CDR2 SNEGSKA (reference sequence). The CDR3 totals 15 residues. The CDR3 nucleotides read TGCAGTGCTAGAGATCGCTCCAGGGGCAATTCACCCCTCCACTTT. Translating it yields CSARDRSRGNSPLHF.

This clonotype has a handful of counts. This chain joins TRBV5-8 and TRBJ2-3, with D possibly being TRBD2 (5 bases). The CDR3 sequence is 16 residues long. Trimming took 4 bases from V and 5 from J, leaving 20 bases between them. Germline CDR1 and CDR2: SGHTS and YDEGEE. The CDR3 coding sequence is TGTGCCAGCAGCCTCGGCCTCCTGGAGGTAGGAGATACGCAGTATTTT. Translation: CASSLGLLEVGDTQYF.

The chain employs TRBV9 and TRBJ2-7, with no clear D. The germline V gene encodes CDR1 SGDLS and CDR2 YYNGEE. The CDR3 is 14 amino acids. The V gene lost 0 bases and the J gene lost 2 bases, with 9 bases spanning the gap. The CDR3 DNA reads as TGTGCCAGCAGCGTAGTCGACCTCCCCTACGAGCAGTACTTC. Translated: CASSVVDLPYEQYF.

This clonotype was detected a few times. The chain couples TRBV7-8 to TRBJ1-6, with D unclear. Trimming left V 5 bases short and J 7 bases short, with 15 bases between. The CDR3 sequence is 15 residues long. CDR1 and CDR2 from the germline V gene are SGHVS and FQNEAQ. The CDR3 is CASSAEEGRNSPLHF. The DNA of the CDR3 is TGTGCCAGCAGCGCCGAGGAGGGTAGAAATTCACCCCTCCACTTT.

The chain carries TRBV30 and TRBJ2-4, with TRBD1 matching over 8 bases. CDR1 is GTSNPN and CDR2 is SVGIG in the germline V gene (reference sequence). Trimming at V came to 8 bases and at J to 2 bases, leaving 5 bases not matched to a gene. The CDR3 has 13 residues. DNA for the CDR3: TGTGCCACCCGGACAGGGTCCAAAAACATTCAGTACTTC. Protein: CATRTGSKNIQYF.

This chain links TRBV7-2 with TRBJ1-5, with 8 bases matching TRBD1. The V gene's germline CDR1 is SGHTA and CDR2 FQGNSA. This CDR3 comprises 16 residues. The J segment lost 1 base and the V segment lost 3 bases, leaving 5 bases of the junction unmatched. CDR3 bases: TGTGCCAGCAGCTTCCAGGGGGCGACGAGCAATCAGCCCCAGCATTTT. Its protein product is CASSFQGATSNQPQHF.

The chain has TRBV5-1 and TRBJ1-5, with no clear D. CDR3 size: 14 residues. V lost 1 base to trimming and J lost 7 bases, with 12 bases between them. Per the germline V gene, CDR1 is SGHRS and CDR2 is YFSETQ. CDR3 amino acids: CASSLSGYDQPQHF. The CDR3 region has the DNA TGCGCCAGCAGCTTGTCAGGCTATGACCAGCCCCAGCATTTT.

The chain is built from TRBV10-3 and TRBJ1-4; TRBD1 agrees at 10 bases. This CDR3 region has 16 residues. The V and J ends lost 0 bases and 9 bases, in that order; junction bases with no gene match: 7. The germline CDR1 and CDR2 sequences are ENHRY and SYGVKD. The DNA for the CDR3 is TGTGCCATCAGTGAGTCCTCCGGGACAGGGGCGCAAAAACTGTTTTTT. Residues: CAISESSGTGAQKLFF.

This clonotype was detected a few times. This chain uses TRBV20-1 with TRBJ1-2; D perhaps matches TRBD1 (6 bases). Per germline, CDR1 DFQATT and CDR2 SNEGSKA (reference sequence). CDR3 length: 11 amino acids. Trimming stripped 5 bases from V and 6 bases from J, with 10 bases between. The chain's CDR3 is CSAFQGNGYTF. In nucleotides, the CDR3 is TGCAGTGCTTTTCAGGGGAATGGCTACACCTTC.

Only a few counts were recorded for this clonotype. The rearrangement joins TRBV2 to TRBJ2-7; D is unresolved. The CDR3 is made up of 13 amino acids. Germline values: CDR1 SNHLY, CDR2 FYNNEI. V lost 5 bases and J 4 bases, leaving 12 bases between the germline ends. In DNA form, the CDR3 reads TGTGCCAGCAGTTCCCAGGTCCAATACGAGCAGTACTTC. It yields the protein CASSSQVQYEQYF.

This clonotype was detected only a few times. V and J are TRBV28 and TRBJ2-7; weak D call: TRBD1 (6 bases). The V and J ends lost 3 bases and 3 bases respectively, with 18 bases between them. This CDR3 spans 16 amino acids. The V gene's germline CDR1 is MDHEN and CDR2 SYDVKM. The CDR3 DNA follows: TGTGCCAGCAGTTTTCGCAGTTGGCAGGGACACTACGAGCAGTACTTC. Translated, it gives CASSFRSWQGHYEQYF.

This rearrangement joins TRBV13 to TRBJ2-7; D may be TRBD1 (6 bases). With 0 bases removed from V and 4 bases from J, the gap between germline ends came to 16 bases. The CDR3 extends over 16 amino acids. From germline, CDR1 is PRHDT and CDR2 FYEKMQ (reference sequence). Here the CDR3 DNA reads TGTGCCAGCAGCTTAGGCGGCAGGGGAAGATTATACGAGCAGTACTTC. It encodes CASSLGGRGRLYEQYF.

The CDR3 coding sequence is TGTGCCAGCGGACCGACCTTGACGGACAGGGGTCCTTTCTTT. This translates into CASGPTLTDRGPFF. The rearrangement links TRBV7-9 to TRBJ1-1, with 9 positions matching TRBD1. The J segment lost 12 bases and the V segment lost 8 bases, leaving 16 bases of the junction unmatched. CDR3 size: 14 residues. CDR1 and CDR2 from the germline V gene are SEHNR and FQNEAQ (reference sequence).

This clonotype was counted only a few times. The chain has TRBV20-1 and TRBJ2-5; 9 positions agree with TRBD2. The V segment lost 5 bases and the J segment 2 bases; nucleotides outside the gene matches: 15. The CDR3 covers 17 residues. Germline values: CDR1 DFQATT, CDR2 SNEGSKA (reference sequence). The CDR3 coding sequence is TGCAGTGCTCCACCCAGCCACCGACTAGCGGAGCAAGAGACCCAGTACTTC. Encoded protein: CSAPPSHRLAEQETQYF.

The chain's CDR3 is CASSGGAGAPGELFF. The CDR3 DNA reads TGTGCCAGTAGTGGTGGGGCGGGAGCCCCCGGGGAGCTGTTTTTT. The gene calls are TRBV19 and TRBJ2-2; TRBD2 aligns across 7 bases. The junction had 9 bases not matched to a gene; V was cut back by 5 bases and J by 6 bases. The CDR3 has 15 amino acids. Germline CDR1 is LNHDA and CDR2 is SQIVND (reference sequence).

CDR3 protein: CSARDWGLHPDTGGAFF. CDR3 coding DNA: TGCAGTGCTAGAGATTGGGGCCTCCACCCCGACACTGGGGGAGCTTTCTTT. The chain combines TRBV20-1 with TRBJ1-1; D might be TRBD1 (5 bases). The V and J ends lost 0 bases and 10 bases respectively, with 27 bases between them. The V gene's germline CDR1 is DFQATT and CDR2 SNEGSKA (reference sequence). The CDR3 sequence is 17 residues long.

V is TRBV12-5 and J is TRBJ2-5; D may be TRBD1 (5 bases). The CDR3 runs to 12 residues. Germline V gene sequence: CDR1 LGHNT, CDR2 FRNRAP. Trimming removed 6 bases from V and 5 bases from J, with 10 bases in between. CDR3 in amino acids: CASGSGWETQYF. CDR3 sequence (DNA): TGTGCTAGTGGGTCAGGGTGGGAGACCCAGTACTTC.

The chain links TRBV6-2 or TRBV6-3 to TRBJ2-3, with 11 bases that match TRBD2. After removal of 5 bases from V and 3 bases from J, the junction contained 4 bases not matched to a gene. Germline CDR1 reads MNHEY; CDR2 reads SVGEGT. CDR3 length: 15 amino acids. The CDR3 DNA sequence: TGTGCCAGCAGTACGGGACTAGCGGATACAGATACGCAGTATTTT. Protein product: CASSTGLADTDTQYF.

The CDR3 spells CASSQDGKFSRHYGYTF. Written as DNA, the CDR3 is TGCGCCAGCAGCCAAGATGGGAAGTTCTCGAGACACTATGGCTACACCTTC. This chain links TRBV4-3 with TRBJ1-2; D gene ambiguous. The CDR3 spans 17 residues. Trimming took 0 bases from V and 3 from J, leaving 17 bases between them. CDR1 is LGHNA, CDR2 YSLEER, per germline.

V and J are TRBV5-4 and TRBJ2-2; TRBD2 might be the D (5 bases). V was cut by 0 bases and J by 1 base, with 13 bases left in between. The CDR3 spans 17 residues. Germline loops: CDR1 SGHNT, CDR2 YYREEE (reference sequence). The CDR3: CASSLADSSKNTGELFF. The CDR3 DNA is TGTGCCAGCAGCTTGGCGGATTCTAGCAAGAACACCGGGGAGCTGTTTTTT. The full variable domain, its missing parts supplied by reference TRBV5-4 and TRBJ2-2, is ETGVTQSPTHLIKTRGQQVTLRCSSQSGHNTVSWYQQALGQGPQFIFQYYREEENGRGNFPPRFSGLQFPNYSSELNVNALELDDSALYLCASSLADSSKNTGELFFGEGSRLTVL.

The chain recombines TRBV12-3 or TRBV12-4 with TRBJ2-2; 7 bases line up with TRBD1. This CDR3 region has 14 residues. The V gene end was trimmed by 3 bases and the J gene end by 5 bases; junction bases not matched to a gene: 3. CDR3 in DNA: TGTGCCAGCAGTTTGAGGGGGCAGACCGGGGAGCTGTTTTTT. This gives the protein CASSLRGQTGELFF.

This clonotype occurred a few times. The rearrangement uses TRBV20-1 and TRBJ1-5; D is unclear. The CDR3 runs 19 residues. Trimming took off 0 bases at V and 7 bases at J, with 28 bases between the two ends. Germline CDR1 is DFQATT and CDR2 is SNEGSKA (reference sequence). CDR3 bases: TGCAGTGCTAGAGATCTCCTTTGGTCCGGACGGGTGAAATTGCAGCCCCAGCATTTT. This translates into CSARDLLWSGRVKLQPQHF.

This chain links TRBV4-1 with TRBJ2-7, with 7 bases identical to TRBD1. CDR1 MGHRA and CDR2 YSYEKL come from the germline V gene. The CDR3 runs 14 residues. The trim removed 1 base at V and 4 bases at J, leaving 4 bases unmatched. The CDR3 DNA sequence: TGCGCCAGCAGCCAAGGGGGGACAGAGTACGAGCAGTACTTC. Its protein product is CASSQGGTEYEQYF.

This clonotype was counted ten times or more. This chain joins TRBV4-2 and TRBJ1-1; D is perhaps TRBD1 (6 bases). There are 13 residues in the CDR3. V shed 6 bases and J shed 7 bases, with 15 bases lying between them. Germline loops: CDR1 LGHNA, CDR2 YNFKEQ. CDR3 amino acids: CASSLRRGGEAFF. The CDR3 nucleotides are TGTGCCAGCAGTCTGAGGAGGGGGGGTGAAGCTTTCTTT.